This T cell receptor (beta chain) was sequenced for a study of early T cells in non-severe SARS-CoV-2 infection. Looked up from germline, CDR1 is MGHRA and CDR2 is YSYEKL. Trimming left V 2 bases short and J 5 bases short, with 16 bases between. The CDR3 contains 15 residues. MiXCR was run by TCRdb on the 5' RACE reads, yielding one entry per CDR3 protein. The data contain roughly 81,000 distinct CDR3 sequences, 5.5% to 7.5% of them seen just once; the ten biggest clones take up just under 8%. Source material: whole blood. The chain combines TRBV4-1 with TRBJ2-7, with D possibly TRBD1 on 6 matching bases. The clonotype originates from an adult who was a healthcare worker with PCR-confirmed SARS-CoV-2 infection or an uninfected control (not recorded which). In DNA form, the CDR3 reads TGCGCCAGCAGCCAAACCCCATACTCAGGGGACGAGCAGTACTTC. Amino acids: CASSQTPYSGDEQYF.